This TCR beta chain was recovered during a study of cytomegalovirus exposure and HLA in healthy donors. Study summary: Counted in an early data release were approximately 80 million unique TCRs from HLA-typed donors. Study outcomes and limitations: CMV antigen specificity was confirmed in vitro for a few CMV-associated chains. Previously analyzed data showed that most TCR beta V segments were productive at a frequency of about 90% or about 30%. Later analysis identified a missense DCLRE1C variant that was linked to TCR beta V- and J-gene trimming.

With 60 Vbeta and 13 Jbeta primers, the PCR was carried out. This table comes from immunoSEQ multiplex PCR, and its TCRdb copy is limited to in-frame clones, with some not included. The sample contains about 170,000 clones, 76% of which appear only once. With respect to this clone: Its antigen is unknown.

CDR1 is SGHVS, CDR2 FQNEAQ, per germline. V lost 5 bases and J 3 bases, leaving 17 bases between the germline ends. There are 16 residues in the CDR3. The V and J genes are TRBV7-8 and TRBJ2-1; D is perhaps TRBD2 (6 bases). This clonotype was sampled from a female donor in good health and CMV-seronegative. Source material: PBMCs. In DNA, the CDR3 is TGTGCCAGCAGCACATACTCGGGACTCTACTACAATGAGCAGTTCTTC. Protein product: CASSTYSGLYYNEQFF.